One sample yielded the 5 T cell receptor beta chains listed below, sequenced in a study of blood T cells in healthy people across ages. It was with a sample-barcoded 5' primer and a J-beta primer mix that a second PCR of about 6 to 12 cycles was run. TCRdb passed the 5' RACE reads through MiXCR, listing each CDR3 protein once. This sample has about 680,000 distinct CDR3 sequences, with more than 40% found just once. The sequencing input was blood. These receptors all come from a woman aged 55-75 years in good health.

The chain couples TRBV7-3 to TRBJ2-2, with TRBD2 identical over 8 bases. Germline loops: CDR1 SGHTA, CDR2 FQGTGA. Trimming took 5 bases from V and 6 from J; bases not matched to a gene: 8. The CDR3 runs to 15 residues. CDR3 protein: CASSPAGAPPGELFF. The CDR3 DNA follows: TGTGCCAGCAGCCCAGCGGGAGCCCCCCCCGGGGAGCTGTTTTTT.

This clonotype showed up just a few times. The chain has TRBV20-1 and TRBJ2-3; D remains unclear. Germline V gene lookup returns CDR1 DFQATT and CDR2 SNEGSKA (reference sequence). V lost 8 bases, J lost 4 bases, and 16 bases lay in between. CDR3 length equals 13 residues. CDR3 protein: CSPTKQVPDTQYF. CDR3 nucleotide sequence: TGCAGTCCCACAAAGCAGGTTCCAGATACGCAGTATTTT.

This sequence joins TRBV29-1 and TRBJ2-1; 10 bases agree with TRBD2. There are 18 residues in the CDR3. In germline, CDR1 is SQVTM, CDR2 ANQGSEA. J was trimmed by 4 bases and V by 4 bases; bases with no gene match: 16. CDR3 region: CSVGGGIAGGRGYNEQFF. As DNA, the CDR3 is TGCAGCGTTGGAGGGGGGATAGCGGGAGGTCGTGGGTACAATGAGCAGTTCTTC.

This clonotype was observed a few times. The CDR3 reads CSVGQGKNTEAFF. The CDR3 DNA sequence: TGCAGCGTAGGACAGGGGAAGAACACTGAAGCTTTCTTT. The V gene is TRBV29-1, the J gene TRBJ1-1; 9 nucleotides line up with TRBD1. CDR1 is SQVTM, CDR2 ANQGSEA, per germline. This CDR3 contains 13 residues. Losses at the gene ends were 6 bases for V and 1 base for J; bases not matched to a gene: 3.

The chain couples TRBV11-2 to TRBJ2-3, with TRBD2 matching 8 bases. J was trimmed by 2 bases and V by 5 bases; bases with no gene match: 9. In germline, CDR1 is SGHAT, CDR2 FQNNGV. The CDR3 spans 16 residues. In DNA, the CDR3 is TGTGCCAGCAGCCTAGCGGGTGGGAGGGCCACAGATACGCAGTATTTT. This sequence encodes CASSLAGGRATDTQYF.